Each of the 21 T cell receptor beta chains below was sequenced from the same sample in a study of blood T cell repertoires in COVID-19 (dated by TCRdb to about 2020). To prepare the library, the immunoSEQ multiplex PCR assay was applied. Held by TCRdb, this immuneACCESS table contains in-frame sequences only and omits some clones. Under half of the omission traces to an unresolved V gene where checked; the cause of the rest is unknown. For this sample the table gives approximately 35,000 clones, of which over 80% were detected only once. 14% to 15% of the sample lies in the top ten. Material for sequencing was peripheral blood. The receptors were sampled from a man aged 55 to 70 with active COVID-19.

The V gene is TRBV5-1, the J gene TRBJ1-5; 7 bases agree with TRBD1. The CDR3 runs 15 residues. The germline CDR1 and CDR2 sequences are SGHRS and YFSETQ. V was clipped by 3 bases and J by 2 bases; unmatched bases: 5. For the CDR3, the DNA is TGCGCCAGCAGCTCCGATGGGACAGGCAATCAGCCCCAGCATTTT. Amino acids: CASSSDGTGNQPQHF.

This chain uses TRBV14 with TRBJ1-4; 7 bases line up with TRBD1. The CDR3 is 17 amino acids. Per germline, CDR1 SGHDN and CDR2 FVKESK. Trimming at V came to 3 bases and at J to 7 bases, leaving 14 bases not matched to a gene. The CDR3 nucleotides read TGTGCCAGCAGCCAGGGTATATTGTGGCCAGGGGGTGAAAAACTGTTTTTT. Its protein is CASSQGILWPGGEKLFF.

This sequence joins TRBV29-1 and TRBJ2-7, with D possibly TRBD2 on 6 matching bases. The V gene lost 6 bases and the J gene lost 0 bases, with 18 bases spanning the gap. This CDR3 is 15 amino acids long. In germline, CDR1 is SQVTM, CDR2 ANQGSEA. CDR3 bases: TGCAGCGTGGACCTGACTAGTGAAAACTCCTACGAGCAGTACTTC. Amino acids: CSVDLTSENSYEQYF.

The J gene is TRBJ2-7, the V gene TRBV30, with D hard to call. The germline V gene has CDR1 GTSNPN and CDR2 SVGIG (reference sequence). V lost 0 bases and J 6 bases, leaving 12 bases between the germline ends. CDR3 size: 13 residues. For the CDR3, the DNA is TGTGCCTGGAGTGTCCGCGAGAGGAGCGAGCAGTACTTC. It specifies CAWSVRERSEQYF.

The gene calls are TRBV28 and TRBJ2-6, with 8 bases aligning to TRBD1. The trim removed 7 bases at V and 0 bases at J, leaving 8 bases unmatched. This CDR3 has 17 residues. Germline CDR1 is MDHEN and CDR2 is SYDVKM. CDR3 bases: TGTGCCAGCACCCGATTTGGACAGGGCTCTGGGGCCAACGTCCTGACTTTC. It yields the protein CASTRFGQGSGANVLTF.

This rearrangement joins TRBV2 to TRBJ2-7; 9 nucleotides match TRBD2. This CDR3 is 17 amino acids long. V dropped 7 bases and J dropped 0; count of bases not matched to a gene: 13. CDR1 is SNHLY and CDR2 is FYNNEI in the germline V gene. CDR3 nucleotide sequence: TGTGCCAGCACGGACCCCGGCGGGAGGGCAAGCTCCTACGAGCAGTACTTC. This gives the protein CASTDPGGRASSYEQYF.

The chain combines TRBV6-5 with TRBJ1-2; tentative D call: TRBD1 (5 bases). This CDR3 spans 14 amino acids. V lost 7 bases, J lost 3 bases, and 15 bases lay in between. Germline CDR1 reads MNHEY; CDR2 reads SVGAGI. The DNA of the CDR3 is TGTGCCAGCACTTCTTGGGGGGAGCACTATGGCTACACCTTC. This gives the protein CASTSWGEHYGYTF.

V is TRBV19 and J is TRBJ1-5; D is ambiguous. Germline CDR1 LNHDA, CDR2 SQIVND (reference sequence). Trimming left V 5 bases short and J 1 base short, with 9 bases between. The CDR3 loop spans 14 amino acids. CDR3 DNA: TGTGCCAGTAGTCGGGTTGGGAGCAATCAGCCCCAGCATTTT. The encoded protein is CASSRVGSNQPQHF.

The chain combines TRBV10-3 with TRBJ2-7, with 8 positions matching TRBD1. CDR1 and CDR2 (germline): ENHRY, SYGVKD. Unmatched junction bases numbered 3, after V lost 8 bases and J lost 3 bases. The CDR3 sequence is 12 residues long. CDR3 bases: TGTGCCATCGGAACAGGGGGCTACGAGCAGTACTTC. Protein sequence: CAIGTGGYEQYF.

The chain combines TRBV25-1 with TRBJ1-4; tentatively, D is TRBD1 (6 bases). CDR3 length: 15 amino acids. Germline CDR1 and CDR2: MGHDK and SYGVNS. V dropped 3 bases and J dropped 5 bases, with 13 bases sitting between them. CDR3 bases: TGTGCCAGCAGTGAGTACCGGGACACCAATGAAAAACTGTTTTTT. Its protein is CASSEYRDTNEKLFF.

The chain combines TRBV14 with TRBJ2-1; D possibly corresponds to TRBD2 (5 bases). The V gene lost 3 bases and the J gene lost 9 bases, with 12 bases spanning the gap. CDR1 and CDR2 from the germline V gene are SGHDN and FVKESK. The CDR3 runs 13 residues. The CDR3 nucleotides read TGTGCCAGCAGCCAGGGTTGGGCGGGTGAGCAGTTCTTC. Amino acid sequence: CASSQGWAGEQFF.

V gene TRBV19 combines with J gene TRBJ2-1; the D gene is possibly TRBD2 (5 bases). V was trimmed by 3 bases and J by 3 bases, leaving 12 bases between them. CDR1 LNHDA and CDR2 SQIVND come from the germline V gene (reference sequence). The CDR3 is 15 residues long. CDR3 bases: TGTGCCAGTAGTATTGGGCAGACTAACTACAATGAGCAGTTCTTC. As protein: CASSIGQTNYNEQFF. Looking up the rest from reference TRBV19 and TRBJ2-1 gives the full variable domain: DGGITQSPKYLFRKEGQNVTLSCEQNLNHDAMYWYRQDPGQGLRLIYYSQIVNDFQKGDIAEGYSVSREKKESFPLTVTSAQKNPTAFYLCASSIGQTNYNEQFFGPGTRLTVL.

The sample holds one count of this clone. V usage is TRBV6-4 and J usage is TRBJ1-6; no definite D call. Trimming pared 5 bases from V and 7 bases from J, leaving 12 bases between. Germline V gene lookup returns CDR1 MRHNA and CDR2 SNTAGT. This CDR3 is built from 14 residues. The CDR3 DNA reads TGTGCCAGCAGTTACACCCCGGGAAATTCACCCCTCCACTTT. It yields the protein CASSYTPGNSPLHF.

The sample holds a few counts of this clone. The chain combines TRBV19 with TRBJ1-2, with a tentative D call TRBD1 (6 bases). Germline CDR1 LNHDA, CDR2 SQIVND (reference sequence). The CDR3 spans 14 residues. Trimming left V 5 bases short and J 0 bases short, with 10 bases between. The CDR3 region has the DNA TGTGCCAGTAGTCCGGGGACATCTAACTATGGCTACACCTTC. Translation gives CASSPGTSNYGYTF.

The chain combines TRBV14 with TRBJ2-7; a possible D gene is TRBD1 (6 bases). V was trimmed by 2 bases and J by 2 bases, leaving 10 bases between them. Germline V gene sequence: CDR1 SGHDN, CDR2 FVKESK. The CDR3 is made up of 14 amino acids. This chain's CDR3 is CASSQRQGPYEQYF. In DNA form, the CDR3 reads TGTGCCAGCAGCCAAAGGCAGGGGCCCTACGAGCAGTACTTC.

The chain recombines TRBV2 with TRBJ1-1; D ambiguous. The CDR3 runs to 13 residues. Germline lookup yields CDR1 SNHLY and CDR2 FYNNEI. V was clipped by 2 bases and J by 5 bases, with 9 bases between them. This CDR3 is CASSESLRTEAFF. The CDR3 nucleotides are TGTGCCAGCAGTGAAAGCCTCCGAACTGAAGCTTTCTTT.

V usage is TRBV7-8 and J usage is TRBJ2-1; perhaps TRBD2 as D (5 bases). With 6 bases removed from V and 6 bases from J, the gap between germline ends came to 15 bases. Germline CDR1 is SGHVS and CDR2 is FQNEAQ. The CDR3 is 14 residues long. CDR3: CASSQRTVRNEQFF. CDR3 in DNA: TGTGCCAGCAGTCAAAGGACTGTACGCAATGAGCAGTTCTTC.

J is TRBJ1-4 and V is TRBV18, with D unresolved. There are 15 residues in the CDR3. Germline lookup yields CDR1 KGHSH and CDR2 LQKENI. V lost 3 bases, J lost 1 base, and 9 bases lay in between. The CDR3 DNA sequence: TGTGCCAGCTCACCCAACCGGGGAACTAATGAAAAACTGTTTTTT. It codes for CASSPNRGTNEKLFF. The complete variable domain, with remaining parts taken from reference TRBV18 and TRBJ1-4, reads NAGVMQNPRHLVRRRGQEARLRCSPMKGHSHVYWYRQLPEEGLKFMVYLQKENIIDESGMPKERFSAEFPKEGPSILRIQQVVRGDSAAYFCASSPNRGTNEKLFFGSGTQLSVL.

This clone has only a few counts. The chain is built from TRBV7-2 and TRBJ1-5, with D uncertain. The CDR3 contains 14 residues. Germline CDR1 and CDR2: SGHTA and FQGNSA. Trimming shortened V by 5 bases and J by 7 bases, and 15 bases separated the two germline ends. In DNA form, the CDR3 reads TGTGCCAGCAGCGCGGGCCCGGGGAGACAGCCCCAGCATTTT. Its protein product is CASSAGPGRQPQHF.

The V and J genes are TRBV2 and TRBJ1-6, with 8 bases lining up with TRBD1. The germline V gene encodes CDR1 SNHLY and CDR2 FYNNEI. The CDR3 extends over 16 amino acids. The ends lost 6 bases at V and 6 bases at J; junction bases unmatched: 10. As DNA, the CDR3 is TGTGCCAGCAGCCTAGGACAGGGTAGGGGTAATTCACCCCTCCACTTT. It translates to CASSLGQGRGNSPLHF.

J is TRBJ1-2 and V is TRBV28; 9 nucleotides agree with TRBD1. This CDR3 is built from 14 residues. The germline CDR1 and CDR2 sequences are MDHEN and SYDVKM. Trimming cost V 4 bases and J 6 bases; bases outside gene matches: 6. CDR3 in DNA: TGTGCCAGCAGTTCCACCGGGACAGGGAATGGCTACACCTTC. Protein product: CASSSTGTGNGYTF.